These 26 T cell receptor beta chains were all obtained from the same sample, sequenced in a study of blood T cell repertoires in COVID-19 (dated by TCRdb to about 2020). Libraries came from the immunoSEQ multiplex PCR assay. Imported from immuneACCESS, the table was reduced by TCRdb to in-frame sequences with V and J called. These copies leave out some clones; in studies compared against another copy, an unresolved V gene accounts for under half, and the cause of the remainder is not known. This sample lists roughly 240,000 clones; roughly 88% were detected once. The ten most abundant clones make up approximately 2.1% of the sample. Specimen: PBMCs or T cells enriched from blood (not recorded which). These receptors were obtained from a woman in her 50s who had recovered from COVID-19.

The chain combines TRBV7-9 with TRBJ1-5, with 7 positions matching TRBD1. Looked up from germline, CDR1 is SEHNR and CDR2 is FQNEAQ (reference sequence). With 0 bases clipped from V and 2 bases from J, the junction kept 4 bases outside the gene matches. This CDR3 region has 16 residues. CDR3 coding DNA: TGTGCCAGCAGCTTAGCGGTTGACAGGGGCAATCAGCCCCAGCATTTT. It yields the protein CASSLAVDRGNQPQHF.

This clone occurred once. Other DNA sequences of this sample code for an identical CDR3. The chain couples TRBV7-2 to TRBJ1-5; no clear D. The CDR3 covers 14 residues. The germline V gene has CDR1 SGHTA and CDR2 FQGNSA. V lost 5 bases and J 4 bases, leaving 12 bases between the germline ends. The CDR3 loop reads CASSPRGGNQPQHF. The DNA of the CDR3 is TGTGCCAGCAGCCCTCGAGGTGGAAATCAGCCCCAGCATTTT.

The genes are TRBV9 and TRBJ1-1; D is perhaps TRBD1 (5 bases). Germline CDR1 and CDR2: SGDLS and YYNGEE. Trimming cost V 0 bases and J 5 bases, with 11 bases left between them. The CDR3 runs 14 residues. CDR3 nucleotides: TGTGCCAGCAGCGTAGCTGCAGGGAGGACTGAAGCTTTCTTT. Protein: CASSVAAGRTEAFF.

V is TRBV5-4 and J is TRBJ2-6, with D possibly being TRBD1 (6 bases). V dropped 4 bases and J dropped 1 base, with 9 bases sitting between them. Germline V gives CDR1 SGHNT, CDR2 YYREEE (reference sequence). CDR3 length equals 15 residues. DNA for the CDR3: TGTGCCAGCAGCCCCCAGGGGTCTGGGGCCAACGTCCTGACTTTC. It is translated as CASSPQGSGANVLTF.

The V call is TRBV4-3, the J call TRBJ2-1; 11 nucleotides line up with TRBD2. CDR3 length: 19 amino acids. The V gene's germline CDR1 is LGHNA and CDR2 YSLEER. Unmatched junction bases numbered 8, after V lost 1 base and J lost 0 bases. DNA of the CDR3: TGCGCCAGCAGCCAAGGACATGGGACTAGCGGCCCCTCCTACAATGAGCAGTTCTTC. Translation: CASSQGHGTSGPSYNEQFF.

This chain uses TRBV5-1 with TRBJ1-1; possibly TRBD1 for D (6 bases). CDR1 and CDR2 from the germline V gene are SGHRS and YFSETQ. Trimming took 4 bases from V and 5 from J, leaving 15 bases between them. The CDR3 covers 14 residues. The CDR3 sequence: CASSGNRVGTEAFF. In DNA form, the CDR3 reads TGCGCCAGCAGCGGGAACAGGGTTGGGACTGAAGCTTTCTTT.

The chain combines TRBV28 with TRBJ2-2; D call uncertain. Trimming shortened V by 3 bases and J by 9 bases, and 11 bases separated the two germline ends. CDR1 is MDHEN and CDR2 is SYDVKM in the germline V gene. The CDR3 is made up of 13 amino acids. The CDR3 sequence: CASSFLGAWELFF. The CDR3 DNA reads as TGTGCCAGCAGTTTCCTAGGTGCATGGGAGCTGTTTTTT.

V is TRBV9 and J is TRBJ1-6; a possible D gene is TRBD1 (5 bases). Germline CDR1 is SGDLS and CDR2 is YYNGEE. Trimming shortened V by 3 bases and J by 14 bases, and 12 bases separated the two germline ends. This CDR3 region has 12 residues. CDR3 bases: TGTGCCAGCAGCGACGGGGGATGGGCCCTCCACTTT. Encoded protein: CASSDGGWALHF.

This rearrangement joins TRBV5-1 to TRBJ2-7, with 9 bases aligning to TRBD2. Germline values: CDR1 SGHRS, CDR2 YFSETQ. J was trimmed by 5 bases and V by 1 base; bases with no gene match: 4. The CDR3 consists of 14 residues. CDR3 sequence (DNA): TGCGCCAGCAGCTTGATAGCGGGAGTAAACGAGCAGTACTTC. This codes for CASSLIAGVNEQYF.

The V call is TRBV28, the J call TRBJ1-5; D possibly corresponds to TRBD1 (6 bases). Germline values: CDR1 MDHEN, CDR2 SYDVKM. V was pared by 6 bases and J by 4 bases, with 22 bases between. The CDR3 is made up of 17 amino acids. CDR3 amino acids: CASRQDRWKMGNQPQHF. Here the CDR3 DNA reads TGTGCCAGCAGGCAGGACAGATGGAAGATGGGGAATCAGCCCCAGCATTTT.

This chain uses TRBV6-5 with TRBJ1-6, with 8 bases that match TRBD1. The V and J ends lost 6 bases and 8 bases, in that order; junction bases with no gene match: 6. The germline CDR1 and CDR2 sequences are MNHEY and SVGAGI. CDR3 length: 14 residues. The chain's CDR3 is CASRRTGTDSPLHF. The CDR3 region has the DNA TGTGCCAGCAGGAGGACAGGGACGGATTCACCCCTCCACTTT.

The chain couples TRBV7-2 to TRBJ2-5; D unresolved. The V gene lost 2 bases and the J gene lost 4 bases, with 11 bases spanning the gap. Germline V gives CDR1 SGHTA, CDR2 FQGNSA. The CDR3 extends over 14 amino acids. For the CDR3, the DNA is TGTGCCAGCAGCTTACGCGGCTTCGGAGAGACCCAGTACTTC. Protein: CASSLRGFGETQYF. The complete variable domain, with remaining parts taken from reference TRBV7-2 and TRBJ2-5, reads GAGVSQSPSNKVTEKGKDVELRCDPISGHTALYWYRQSLGQGLEFLIYFQGNSAPDKSGLPSDRFSAERTGGSVSTLTIQRTQQEDSAVYLCASSLRGFGETQYFGPGTRLLVL.

The chain is built from TRBV2 and TRBJ1-1; 8 nucleotides agree with TRBD1. This CDR3 comprises 14 residues. V dropped 8 bases and J dropped 1; count of bases not matched to a gene: 6. Germline CDR1 is SNHLY and CDR2 is FYNNEI. This CDR3 is CASYYRGENTEAFF. CDR3 in DNA: TGTGCCAGCTACTACAGGGGGGAGAACACTGAAGCTTTCTTT.

This rearrangement joins TRBV15 to TRBJ2-7; D not resolved. CDR1 is LNHNV and CDR2 is YYDKDF in the germline V gene (reference sequence). The CDR3 extends over 17 amino acids. Between the trimmed V and J ends, which lost 0 bases and 3 bases, there was a span of 18 bases. CDR3 in amino acids: CATSRDLVGKSYYEQYF. As DNA, the CDR3 is TGTGCCACCAGCAGAGATCTAGTTGGCAAGTCCTACTACGAGCAGTACTTC.

The rearrangement links TRBV5-5 to TRBJ2-3, with 7 bases fitting TRBD1. Germline lookup yields CDR1 SGHKS and CDR2 YYEKEE (reference sequence). Unmatched junction bases numbered 9, after V lost 5 bases and J lost 3 bases. This CDR3 has 15 amino acids. CDR3: CASRLDRVWTDTQYF. CDR3 nucleotide sequence: TGTGCCAGCAGACTCGACAGGGTTTGGACAGATACGCAGTATTTT.

The rearrangement uses TRBV12-3 or TRBV12-4 and TRBJ2-3; the match to TRBD2 covers 8 bases. This CDR3 is built from 13 residues. Trimming cost V 6 bases and J 5 bases; bases outside gene matches: 4. In DNA, the CDR3 is TGTGCCAGCAGAATGACTAGCGTAGATACGCAGTATTTT. Amino acid sequence: CASRMTSVDTQYF.

The chain joins TRBV4-1 to TRBJ2-4; 9 bases are shared with TRBD1. This CDR3 is built from 19 residues. Germline CDR1 MGHRA, CDR2 YSYEKL. The V gene end was trimmed by 0 bases and the J gene end by 2 bases; junction bases not matched to a gene: 11. The CDR3 here is CASSQDLETTGGTKNIQYF. CDR3 sequence (DNA): TGCGCCAGCAGCCAAGATTTGGAAACGACAGGGGGAACCAAAAACATTCAGTACTTC.

The V gene is TRBV7-3, the J gene TRBJ2-2, with 8 bases that match TRBD2. The CDR3 has 16 amino acids. CDR1 and CDR2 (germline): SGHTA, FQGTGA. The trim removed 2 bases at V and 4 bases at J, leaving 6 bases unmatched. The CDR3 nucleotides read TGTGCCAGCAGCTTAGGATCCCTAGCGGGCACCGGGGAGCTGTTTTTT. It codes for CASSLGSLAGTGELFF.

As for this clone: The identical CDR3 is also encoded by other nucleotide sequences in the sample. The rearrangement links TRBV7-2 to TRBJ2-5; 12 bases line up with TRBD2. The germline V gene has CDR1 SGHTA and CDR2 FQGNSA. J was trimmed by 2 bases and V by 0 bases; bases with no gene match: 1. The CDR3 sequence is 16 residues long. The CDR3 DNA is TGTGCCAGCAGCTTAGCCCTAGCGGGAGGGCAAGAGACCCAGTACTTC. Translating it yields CASSLALAGGQETQYF.

V is TRBV7-9 and J is TRBJ2-1; TRBD2 matches at 7 bases. This CDR3 contains 13 residues. Germline values: CDR1 SEHNR, CDR2 FQNEAQ (reference sequence). V was pared by 6 bases and J by 6 bases, with 5 bases of the junction left unmatched. The DNA of the CDR3 is TGTGCCAGCAGTACCGGCGGGGGCAATGAGCAGTTCTTC. Translation gives CASSTGGGNEQFF.

V usage is TRBV6-5 and J usage is TRBJ1-3, with TRBD1 matching 8 bases. Germline V CDR1 and CDR2: MNHEY, SVGAGI. The V and J ends lost 6 bases and 0 bases, in that order; junction bases with no gene match: 4. The CDR3 covers 15 residues. The CDR3 DNA sequence: TGTGCCAGCAGCCGGGACAGGCTCTCTGGAAACACCATATATTTT. This translates into CASSRDRLSGNTIYF.

V is TRBV7-2 and J is TRBJ2-7; 7 positions agree with TRBD1. Trimming took 6 bases from V and 2 from J; bases not matched to a gene: 7. The CDR3 length is 14 residues. Germline CDR1 is SGHTA and CDR2 is FQGNSA. CDR3 nucleotide sequence: TGTGCCAGCAGGGGGGACAGACTTACCTACGAGCAGTACTTC. As protein: CASRGDRLTYEQYF.

The rearrangement joins TRBV12-3 or TRBV12-4 to TRBJ1-4, with no clear D. Trimming shortened V by 1 base and J by 14 bases, and 11 bases separated the two germline ends. The CDR3 contains 12 residues. CDR3 loop: CASSLGSGLLFF. In nucleotides, the CDR3 is TGTGCCAGCAGTTTAGGTTCGGGGTTGCTGTTTTTT.

As DNA, the CDR3 is TGTGCCAGTAGTATCCAGGGGACTGGAAACACCATATATTTT. This codes for CASSIQGTGNTIYF. The rearrangement uses TRBV19 and TRBJ1-3, with D perhaps matching TRBD1 (6 bases). This CDR3 has 14 amino acids. The germline CDR1 and CDR2 sequences are LNHDA and SQIVND (reference sequence). V was shortened by 3 bases and J by 2 bases, with 8 bases between the two germline ends.

V and J are TRBV5-1 and TRBJ1-1; D is unresolved. This CDR3 region has 14 residues. V gave up 7 bases and J gave up 1 base, with 14 bases separating them. Per the germline V gene, CDR1 is SGHRS and CDR2 is YFSETQ. CDR3 nucleotides: TGCGCCAGCCAATTTGGGCCGTCGAACACTGAAGCTTTCTTT. As protein: CASQFGPSNTEAFF.

The chain has TRBV24-1 and TRBJ1-1; D is perhaps TRBD1 (5 bases). CDR1 and CDR2 from the germline V gene are KGHDR and SFDVKD. This CDR3 region has 13 residues. V was cut by 4 bases and J by 5 bases, with 10 bases left in between. DNA for the CDR3: TGTGCCACCAGTGACAGGGCTTGGACTGAAGCTTTCTTT. Residues: CATSDRAWTEAFF.